This T cell receptor (beta chain) was identified during a study of CD8 T cells in Susac syndrome. It was with random hexamers that 0.5 to 1 ug RNA was reverse transcribed. Using its own MiXCR run on the immunoSEQ multiplex PCR reads, TCRdb lists one record per CDR3 protein. This sample has more than 250,000 distinct CDR3 sequences, with 92% found just once. Germline CDR1 reads LNHNV; CDR2 reads YYDKDF (reference sequence). The V end lost 3 bases, the J end lost 9 bases, and 15 bases lay between the germline ends. This CDR3 region has 15 residues. TCR beta sequences were obtained from blood CD8+ and CD4+ T cells. The multiple sclerosis controls were treatment-naive patients affected by stable or active relapsing-remitting disease. FACS was used to enrich TEMRA cells, whereas the CD8+ and CD4+ T cells were obtained by negative isolation.

The TCR sequence derives from a human donor with multiple sclerosis. The sample was CD4+ T cells from PBMCs. The V gene is TRBV15, the J gene TRBJ1-6; no clear D gene. In DNA form, the CDR3 reads TGTGCCACCAGCAGGGAGGGCCTGACGGCTTCACCCCTCCACTTT. Translation: CATSREGLTASPLHF.